What follows are 5 T cell receptor beta chains derived from one specimen sequenced in a study of beta chain features in type 1 diabetes. General study findings and limits: TCRB CDR3 length was moderately but significantly reduced in all four CD4+ subsets of Type 1 diabetes patients.

The isolated RNA, all of it, was reverse transcribed, so expressed TCRB transcripts were what got sequenced. Sequencing used immunoSEQ multiplex PCR; TCRdb keeps in-frame clones, though not all of them. This table holds 95,000 to 150,000 clones, 15% to 20% found once. No antigen has been identified for these receptors. Sample: central memory CD4+ T cells from blood. Receptors originate from a man aged 25-45 years with type 1 diabetes.

The sample holds a few counts of this clone. J is TRBJ2-1 and V is TRBV18; D is possibly TRBD1 or TRBD2 (5 bases each). In germline, CDR1 is KGHSH, CDR2 LQKENI. The length of the CDR3 is 14 residues. V was pared by 7 bases and J by 0 bases, with 10 bases between. CDR3 bases: TGTGCCAGCTTCAAGGGGAGCTCCTACAATGAGCAGTTCTTC. Translated: CASFKGSSYNEQFF.

This clone was picked up many times. V and J are TRBV19 and TRBJ2-3, with no clear D. Germline V lookup: CDR1 LNHDA, CDR2 SQIVND (reference sequence). V lost 3 bases to trimming and J lost 1 base, with 8 bases between them. The CDR3 has 14 residues. This CDR3 reads CASSMGLRTDTQYF. DNA of the CDR3: TGTGCCAGTAGTATGGGCCTGCGCACAGATACGCAGTATTTT.

V is TRBV10-3 and J is TRBJ2-7; the D gene is possibly TRBD2 (5 bases). V shed 3 bases and J shed 6 bases, with 9 bases lying between them. The CDR3 totals 12 residues. Germline CDR1 is ENHRY and CDR2 is SYGVKD. The CDR3 nucleotides are TGTGCCATCAGTGAATCCGGGGTCGAGCAGTACTTC. It specifies CAISESGVEQYF.

The table lists this clone with a count of one. This chain connects TRBV27 to TRBJ2-1; D gene uncertain. Germline loops: CDR1 MNHEY, CDR2 SMNVEV (reference sequence). This CDR3 is built from 15 residues. V was trimmed by 7 bases and J by 0 bases, leaving 13 bases between them. The DNA for the CDR3 is TGTGCCAGCACCCGGACGGGTAGCTCCTACAATGAGCAGTTCTTC. It yields the protein CASTRTGSSYNEQFF.

In its sample, this clone was seen a few times. The rearrangement links TRBV6-6 to TRBJ2-5, with D perhaps matching TRBD1 (6 bases). This CDR3 comprises 14 residues. From germline, CDR1 is MNHNY and CDR2 SVGAGI (reference sequence). With 6 bases removed from V and 9 bases from J, the gap between germline ends came to 20 bases. The CDR3 spells CASSEGAGSGAQYF. CDR3 DNA: TGTGCCAGCAGCGAAGGGGCAGGCTCAGGGGCCCAGTACTTC.